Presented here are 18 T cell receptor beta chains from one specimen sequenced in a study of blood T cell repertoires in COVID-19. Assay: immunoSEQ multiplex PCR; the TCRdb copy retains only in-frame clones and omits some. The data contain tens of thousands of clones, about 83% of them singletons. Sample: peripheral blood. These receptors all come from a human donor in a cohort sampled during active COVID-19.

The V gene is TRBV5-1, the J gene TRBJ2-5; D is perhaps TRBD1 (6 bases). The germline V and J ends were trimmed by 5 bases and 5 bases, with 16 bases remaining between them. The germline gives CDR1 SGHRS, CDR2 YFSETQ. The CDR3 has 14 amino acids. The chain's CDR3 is CASSPTGNRETQYF. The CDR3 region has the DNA TGCGCCAGCAGTCCTACAGGGAACCGGGAGACCCAGTACTTC.

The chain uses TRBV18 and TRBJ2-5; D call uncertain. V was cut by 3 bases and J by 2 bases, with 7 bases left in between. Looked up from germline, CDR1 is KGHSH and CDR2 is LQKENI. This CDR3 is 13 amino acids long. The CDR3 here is CASSPEQQETQYF. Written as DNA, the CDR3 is TGTGCCAGCTCACCGGAGCAGCAAGAGACCCAGTACTTC.

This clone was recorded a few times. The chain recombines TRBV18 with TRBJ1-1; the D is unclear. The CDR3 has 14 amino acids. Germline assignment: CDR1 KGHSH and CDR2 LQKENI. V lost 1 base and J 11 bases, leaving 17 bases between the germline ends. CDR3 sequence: CASSPRPNGFDAFF. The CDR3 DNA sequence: TGTGCCAGCTCACCACGACCGAACGGGTTTGACGCTTTCTTT.

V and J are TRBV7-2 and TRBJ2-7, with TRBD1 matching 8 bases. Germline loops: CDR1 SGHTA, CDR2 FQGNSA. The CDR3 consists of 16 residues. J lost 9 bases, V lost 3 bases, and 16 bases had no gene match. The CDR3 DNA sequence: TGTGCCAGCAGCTTTAGTCGGACAGGGTCCTCTTCTGGGCAGTACTTC. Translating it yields CASSFSRTGSSSGQYF.

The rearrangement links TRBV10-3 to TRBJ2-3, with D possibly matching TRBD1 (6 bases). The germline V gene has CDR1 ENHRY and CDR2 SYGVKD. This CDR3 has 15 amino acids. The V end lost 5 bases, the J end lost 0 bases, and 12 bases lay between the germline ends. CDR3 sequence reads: CAISRGTPSTDTQYF. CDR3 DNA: TGTGCCATCAGTAGAGGGACACCAAGCACAGATACGCAGTATTTT.

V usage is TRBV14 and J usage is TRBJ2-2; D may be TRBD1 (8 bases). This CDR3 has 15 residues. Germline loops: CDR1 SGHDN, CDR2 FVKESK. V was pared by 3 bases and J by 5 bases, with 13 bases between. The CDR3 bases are TGTGCCAGCAGCCAGGACAGGGAGGGTACCGGGGAGCTGTTTTTT. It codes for CASSQDREGTGELFF.

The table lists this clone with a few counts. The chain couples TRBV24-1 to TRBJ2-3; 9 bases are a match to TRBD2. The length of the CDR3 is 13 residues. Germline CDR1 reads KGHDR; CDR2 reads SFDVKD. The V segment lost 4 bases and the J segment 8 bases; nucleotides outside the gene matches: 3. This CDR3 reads CATSEFSGSTQYF. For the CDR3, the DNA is TGTGCCACCAGTGAGTTTAGCGGGAGTACGCAGTATTTT.

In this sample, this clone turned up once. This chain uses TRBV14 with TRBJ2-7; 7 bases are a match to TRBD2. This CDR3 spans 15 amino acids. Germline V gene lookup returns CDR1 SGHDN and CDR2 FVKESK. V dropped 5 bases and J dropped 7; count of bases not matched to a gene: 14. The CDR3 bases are TGTGCCAGCAGCTCCACCGGGACTATCTTTGGGGAGCAGTACTTC. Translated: CASSSTGTIFGEQYF.

CDR3 bases: TGCAGCGTGAGGGAGGGTACCGGGGAGCTGTTTTTT. Its protein product is CSVREGTGELFF. The chain joins TRBV29-1 to TRBJ2-2, with 7 nucleotides matching TRBD2. Losses at the gene ends were 6 bases for V and 5 bases for J; bases not matched to a gene: 3. CDR3 length equals 12 residues. Germline V gene lookup returns CDR1 SQVTM and CDR2 ANQGSEA.

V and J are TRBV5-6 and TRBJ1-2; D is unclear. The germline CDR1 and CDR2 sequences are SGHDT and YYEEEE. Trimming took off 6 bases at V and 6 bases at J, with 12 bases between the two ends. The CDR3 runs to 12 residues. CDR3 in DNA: TGTGCCAGCACCGGAGTATGGGATGGCTACACCTTC. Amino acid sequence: CASTGVWDGYTF. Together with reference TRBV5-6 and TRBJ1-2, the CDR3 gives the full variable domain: DAGVTQSPTHLIKTRGQQVTLRCSPKSGHDTVSWYQQALGQGPQFIFQYYEEEERQRGNFPDRFSGHQFPNYSSELNVNALLLGDSALYLCASTGVWDGYTFGSGTRLTVV.

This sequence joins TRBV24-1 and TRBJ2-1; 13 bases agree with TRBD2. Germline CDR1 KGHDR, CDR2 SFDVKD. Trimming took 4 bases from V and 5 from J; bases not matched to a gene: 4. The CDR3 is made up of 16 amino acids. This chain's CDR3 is CATSEGGLAGDNEQFF. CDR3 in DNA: TGTGCCACCAGTGAGGGAGGACTAGCGGGAGACAATGAGCAGTTCTTC.

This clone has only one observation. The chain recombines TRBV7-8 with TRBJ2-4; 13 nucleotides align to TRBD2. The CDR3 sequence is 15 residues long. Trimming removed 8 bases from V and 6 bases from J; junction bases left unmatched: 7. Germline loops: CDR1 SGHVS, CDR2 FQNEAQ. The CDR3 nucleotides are TGTGCCAGCTGCGGACTAGCGGGAGCGCGAAACATTCAGTACTTC. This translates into CASCGLAGARNIQYF.

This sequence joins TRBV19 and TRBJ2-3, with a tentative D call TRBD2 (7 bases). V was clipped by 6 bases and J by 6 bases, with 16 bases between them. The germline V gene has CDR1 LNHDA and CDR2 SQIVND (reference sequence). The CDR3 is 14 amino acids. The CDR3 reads CASRGRGDSDTQYF. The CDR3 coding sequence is TGTGCCAGTAGGGGGAGGGGGGACTCGGATACGCAGTATTTT.

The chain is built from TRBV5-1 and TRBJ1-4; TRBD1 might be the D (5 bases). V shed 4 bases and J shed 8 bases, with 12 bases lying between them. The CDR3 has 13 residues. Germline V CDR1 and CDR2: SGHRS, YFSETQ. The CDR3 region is CASSRGGSEKLFF. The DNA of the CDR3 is TGCGCCAGCAGCCGCGGGGGGTCGGAAAAACTGTTTTTT.

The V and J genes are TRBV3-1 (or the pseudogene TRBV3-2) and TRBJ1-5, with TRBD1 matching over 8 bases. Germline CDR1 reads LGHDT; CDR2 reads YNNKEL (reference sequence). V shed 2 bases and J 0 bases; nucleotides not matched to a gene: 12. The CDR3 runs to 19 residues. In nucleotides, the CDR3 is TGTGCCAGCAGCCAAAATGGACAGGGAGGCCTATATAGCAATCAGCCCCAGCATTTT. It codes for CASSQNGQGGLYSNQPQHF.

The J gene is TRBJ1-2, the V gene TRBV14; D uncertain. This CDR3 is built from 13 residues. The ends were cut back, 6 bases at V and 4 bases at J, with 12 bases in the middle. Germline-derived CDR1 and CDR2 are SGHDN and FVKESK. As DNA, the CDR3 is TGTGCCAGCAGTCAAAGCCCCTTCTATGGCTACACCTTC. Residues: CASSQSPFYGYTF.

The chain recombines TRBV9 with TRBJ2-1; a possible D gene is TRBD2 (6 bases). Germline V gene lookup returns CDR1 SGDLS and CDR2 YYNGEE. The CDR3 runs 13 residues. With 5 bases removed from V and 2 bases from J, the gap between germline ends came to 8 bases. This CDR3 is CASRPGAYNEQFF. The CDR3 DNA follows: TGTGCCAGCAGGCCGGGAGCCTACAATGAGCAGTTCTTC.

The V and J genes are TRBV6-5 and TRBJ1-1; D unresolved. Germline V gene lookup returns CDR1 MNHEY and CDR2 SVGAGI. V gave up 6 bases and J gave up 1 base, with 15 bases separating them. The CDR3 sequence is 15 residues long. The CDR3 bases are TGTGCCAGCAGCAAGAAAAGACAATCGAACACTGAAGCTTTCTTT. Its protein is CASSKKRQSNTEAFF.